This T cell receptor beta chain was sequenced during a study of PD-1 blockade in classical Hodgkin lymphoma. Findings and limits, study-wide: Diversity similar to that of newly diagnosed patients was seen at baseline in complete responders.

From germline, CDR1 is KGHSH and CDR2 LQKENI. The length of the CDR3 is 12 residues. V dropped 6 bases and J dropped 3 bases, with 9 bases sitting between them. Autologous stem cell transplantation was followed by relapse in every patient, and brentuximab vedotin exposure varied. Comments on this clone: The antigen is not known.

Data came from immunoSEQ multiplex PCR; TCRdb stores just in-frame clones and leaves some out. Here the sample spans 55,000 to 80,000 clones, 88% being singletons. This rearrangement joins TRBV18 to TRBJ2-7; D is ambiguous. The sequence was obtained from a human donor with classical Hodgkin lymphoma. This material consisted of peripheral blood mononuclear cells (PBMCs), taken at baseline. Here the CDR3 reads CASSPESYEQYF. The CDR3 DNA is TGTGCCAGCTCCCCGGAGAGCTACGAGCAGTACTTC.